This T cell receptor (beta chain) was sequenced for a study of T-cell memory formation after mild COVID-19. Study outcomes and limitations: There was a balanced CD4/CD8 profile in clones contracting day 15 to 85, and later expanders leaned CD4+.

TCRdb independently ran MiXCR on the 5' RACE reads; one entry per CDR3 protein. Of hundreds of thousands of distinct CDR3 sequences listed, about 20% are singletons. As regards this clonotype: Its antigen is currently unknown.

This CDR3 has 15 residues. Trimming cost V 2 bases and J 6 bases; bases outside gene matches: 2. From germline, CDR1 is MGHRA and CDR2 YSYEKL. Specimen: PBMCs or a T cell subset sorted from them (not recorded which). The chain recombines TRBV4-1 with TRBJ2-1; TRBD2 matches at 12 bases. This receptor was taken from a young man who had mild COVID-19 (a few samples of this study predate the infection). Cell type and time point are not known. The CDR3 DNA reads as TGCGCCAGCAGCCAACTAGCGGGGGGGCCCAATGAGCAGTTCTTC. This sequence encodes CASSQLAGGPNEQFF.